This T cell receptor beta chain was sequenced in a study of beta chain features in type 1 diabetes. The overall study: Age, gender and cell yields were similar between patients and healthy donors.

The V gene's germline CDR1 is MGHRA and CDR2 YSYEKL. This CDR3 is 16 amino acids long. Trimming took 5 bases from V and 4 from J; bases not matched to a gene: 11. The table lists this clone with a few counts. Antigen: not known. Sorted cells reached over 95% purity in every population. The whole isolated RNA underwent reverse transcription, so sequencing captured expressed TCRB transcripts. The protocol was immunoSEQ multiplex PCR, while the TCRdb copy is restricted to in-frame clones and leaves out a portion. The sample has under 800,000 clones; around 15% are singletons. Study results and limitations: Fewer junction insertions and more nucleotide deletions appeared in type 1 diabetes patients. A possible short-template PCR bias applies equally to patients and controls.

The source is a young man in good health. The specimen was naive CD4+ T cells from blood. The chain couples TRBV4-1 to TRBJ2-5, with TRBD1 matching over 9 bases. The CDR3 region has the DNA TGCGCCAGCAGCGGTTCCCCGGGACAGGGTGGAGAGACCCAGTACTTC. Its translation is CASSGSPGQGGETQYF.